This TCR beta chain was sequenced in a study of shared clonotypes between healthy human individuals. Turning to the study itself: The cohort had two women and three men, ages 18 to 49.

This CDR3 is built from 18 residues. Trimming took 2 bases from V and 3 from J; bases not matched to a gene: 13. The V gene's germline CDR1 is MDHEN and CDR2 SYDVKM. Sequenced by immunoSEQ multiplex PCR; TCRdb stores in-frame clones only, minus some. The table records around 690,000 clones, about 90% of them present only once. This chain links TRBV28 with TRBJ2-3, with 8 bases identical to TRBD2. The clonotype comes from a man between 18 and 35 years old in good health. Some clones in this sample may be carry-over from other donors' samples. Sequencing was performed on memory CD8+ T cells from PBMCs. The subset here: CD45RO+ cells pooled with CCR7-negative TemRA cells. The CDR3 DNA sequence: TGTGCCAGCAGTTTAGTTTTGCAAGCGGGAGAAACGACAGATACGCAGTATTTT. It yields the protein CASSLVLQAGETTDTQYF.